Following are 25 T cell receptor beta chains from one sample sequenced in a study of T cell responses to AZD1222 COVID-19 vaccine. TCRdb's copy holds only in-frame clones and misses some; the assay was immunoSEQ multiplex PCR. The table includes 130,000 to 150,000 clones, about nine tenths detected once. Sequencing was performed on peripheral blood, taken on day 0 of AZD1222 vaccination. Every receptor here comes from an adult in good health.

The V gene is TRBV4-2, the J gene TRBJ1-2; TRBD1 might be the D (6 bases). Trimming removed 6 bases at V and 4 bases at J, with 18 bases between. This CDR3 is built from 15 residues. The V gene's germline CDR1 is LGHNA and CDR2 YNFKEQ. DNA for the CDR3: TGTGCCAGCAGTCACGCCCCAACAGGGAGCTATGGCTACACCTTC. This encodes CASSHAPTGSYGYTF.

The rearrangement joins TRBV11-3 to TRBJ2-7, with D maybe TRBD2 (5 bases). CDR3 length equals 14 residues. V was shortened by 2 bases and J by 0 bases, with 8 bases between the two germline ends. Germline assignment: CDR1 SGHNT and CDR2 YENEEA. The CDR3 is CASSLSGSSYEQYF. CDR3 nucleotide sequence: TGTGCCAGCAGCTTATCTGGGAGCTCCTACGAGCAGTACTTC.

The chain uses TRBV6-2 or TRBV6-3 and TRBJ1-2, with D possibly being TRBD1 (6 bases). Germline lookup yields CDR1 MNHEY and CDR2 SVGEGT. The CDR3 runs 14 residues. Trimming pared 2 bases from V and 5 bases from J, leaving 12 bases between. The CDR3 nucleotides are TGTGCCAGCAGTTACAGGGGGTTAAGATATGGCTACACCTTC. This gives the protein CASSYRGLRYGYTF.

This chain uses TRBV4-3 with TRBJ2-7; TRBD1 or TRBD2 may be the D gene (5 bases each). CDR1 is LGHNA, CDR2 YSLEER, per germline. Deletions cut 4 bases from V and 6 bases from J, with 25 bases between. The CDR3 totals 17 residues. CDR3 residues: CASSPQHPGPPLREQYF. The CDR3 coding sequence is TGCGCCAGCAGCCCTCAACATCCGGGACCGCCCCTACGCGAGCAGTACTTC.

The rearrangement uses TRBV18 and TRBJ1-6; D perhaps matches TRBD1 (5 bases). Germline V lookup: CDR1 KGHSH, CDR2 LQKENI. The CDR3 sequence is 14 residues long. Trimming removed 0 bases from V and 14 bases from J, with 14 bases in between. CDR3 sequence reads: CASSPPRGYGSLHF. CDR3 bases: TGTGCCAGCTCACCACCCCGGGGGTACGGATCCCTCCACTTT.

The V call is TRBV3-1 (or the pseudogene TRBV3-2), the J call TRBJ2-7, with 8 bases lining up with TRBD2. Germline V gene sequence: CDR1 LGHDT, CDR2 YNNKEL (reference sequence). V trimming: 3 bases; J trimming: 3 bases; junction bases outside the gene matches: 7. This CDR3 comprises 15 residues. CDR3 amino acids: CASSHIAGGVYEQYF. The CDR3 region has the DNA TGTGCCAGCAGCCACATCGCGGGGGGAGTCTACGAGCAGTACTTC.

This chain connects TRBV4-1 to TRBJ2-2; D possibly corresponds to TRBD2 (5 bases). V dropped 7 bases and J dropped 2 bases, with 17 bases sitting between them. This CDR3 has 16 amino acids. The germline CDR1 and CDR2 sequences are MGHRA and YSYEKL. CDR3 amino acids: CASTLGMGKNTGELFF. In DNA, the CDR3 is TGCGCCAGCACACTAGGAATGGGGAAAAACACCGGGGAGCTGTTTTTT.

V is TRBV7-2 and J is TRBJ1-1, with D tentatively TRBD1 (6 bases). Germline CDR1 SGHTA, CDR2 FQGNSA. The V end lost 5 bases, the J end lost 7 bases, and 17 bases lay between the germline ends. The CDR3 totals 14 residues. The CDR3 region is CASSPLWGLGEAFF. CDR3 in DNA: TGTGCCAGCAGCCCCCTATGGGGGCTAGGTGAAGCTTTCTTT.

V gene TRBV5-1 combines with J gene TRBJ2-1; D gene ambiguous. V lost 4 bases to trimming and J lost 0 bases, with 8 bases between them. Germline V gives CDR1 SGHRS, CDR2 YFSETQ. This CDR3 contains 14 residues. The CDR3 DNA sequence: TGCGCCAGCAGCGTCTCCAACTCCTACAATGAGCAGTTCTTC. Translating gives CASSVSNSYNEQFF.

This chain uses TRBV12-5 with TRBJ1-1; D possibly corresponds to TRBD1 (6 bases). Trimming removed 8 bases from V and 5 bases from J, with 9 bases in between. Looked up from germline, CDR1 is LGHNT and CDR2 is FRNRAP. The CDR3 extends over 11 amino acids. For the CDR3, the DNA is TGTGCTAGTCAGGGGTTTACTGAAGCTTTCTTT. Residues: CASQGFTEAFF. The full variable domain, in which reference TRBV12-5 and TRBJ1-1 provide the parts outside the CDR3, is DARVTQTPRHKVTEMGQEVTMRCQPILGHNTVFWYRQTMMQGLELLAYFRNRAPLDDSGMPKDRFSAEMPDATLATLKIQPSEPRDSAVYFCASQGFTEAFFGQGTRLTVV.

With regard to this clone: Other DNA sequences in this specimen translate into the identical CDR3. The rearrangement uses TRBV11-2 and TRBJ1-6; unclear D gene. With 4 bases removed from V and 7 bases from J, the gap between germline ends came to 2 bases. CDR1 and CDR2 from the germline V gene are SGHAT and FQNNGV. The CDR3 has 11 residues. The CDR3 reads CASSSNSPLHF. In nucleotides, the CDR3 is TGTGCCAGCAGCTCAAATTCACCCCTCCACTTT.

This chain connects TRBV5-1 to TRBJ1-5; possible D gene TRBD1, 5 bases. The V end was cut by 0 bases, the J end by 6 bases, with 16 bases between. The CDR3 extends over 16 amino acids. CDR1 SGHRS and CDR2 YFSETQ come from the germline V gene. CDR3 sequence reads: CASSLGGGGAGQPQHF. In DNA, the CDR3 is TGCGCCAGCAGCTTGGGAGGAGGAGGGGCCGGTCAGCCCCAGCATTTT. The full variable domain, completed using reference TRBV5-1 and TRBJ1-5, is KAGVTQTPRYLIKTRGQQVTLSCSPISGHRSVSWYQQTPGQGLQFLFEYFSETQRNKGNFPGRFSGRQFSNSRSEMNVSTLELGDSALYLCASSLGGGGAGQPQHFGDGTRLSIL.

The rearrangement uses TRBV10-3 and TRBJ2-3; D gene unclear. The length of the CDR3 is 15 residues. Between the trimmed V and J ends, which lost 0 bases and 0 bases, there was a span of 7 bases. The germline gives CDR1 ENHRY, CDR2 SYGVKD. The CDR3 reads CAISESGGSTDTQYF. CDR3 in DNA: TGTGCCATCAGTGAGTCTGGTGGGAGCACAGATACGCAGTATTTT.

The chain couples TRBV10-2 to TRBJ2-5, with 10 bases aligning to TRBD2. In germline, CDR1 is WSHSY, CDR2 SAAADI. With V trimmed by 8 bases and J by 4 bases, 10 bases remained unmatched. The CDR3 is made up of 15 amino acids. The CDR3 DNA reads as TGCGCCAGCCTTGGAAGCGGGGGGGCCGGAGAGACCCAGTACTTC. Amino acids: CASLGSGGAGETQYF.

The V and J genes are TRBV19 and TRBJ2-2, with D tentatively TRBD1 (5 bases). Germline V lookup: CDR1 LNHDA, CDR2 SQIVND (reference sequence). CDR3 length: 14 residues. The germline V and J ends were trimmed by 1 base and 4 bases, with 7 bases remaining between them. The CDR3, as DNA: TGTGCCAGTAGTATAGGGGGCTCCACCGGGGAGCTGTTTTTT. Translating gives CASSIGGSTGELFF.

This sequence joins TRBV18 and TRBJ1-1; D unclear. Germline V gene lookup returns CDR1 KGHSH and CDR2 LQKENI. V lost 5 bases and J 3 bases, leaving 10 bases between the germline ends. This CDR3 has 13 residues. CDR3: CASSSEGYTEAFF. The DNA of the CDR3 is TGTGCCAGCTCATCAGAGGGCTACACTGAAGCTTTCTTT.

As to this clone: Other DNA sequences in the same sample also yield this CDR3. CDR3 coding DNA: TGTGCCTGGAGTGTACGTGGAAATCAGCCCCAGCATTTT. It encodes CAWSVRGNQPQHF. The chain combines TRBV30 with TRBJ1-5; D unresolved. The ends were cut back, 0 bases at V and 4 bases at J, with 7 bases in the middle. Per germline, CDR1 GTSNPN and CDR2 SVGIG (reference sequence). CDR3 size: 13 residues.

The V gene is TRBV5-1, the J gene TRBJ2-1, with 9 bases matching TRBD2. The ends lost 2 bases at V and 8 bases at J; junction bases unmatched: 11. Germline values: CDR1 SGHRS, CDR2 YFSETQ. This CDR3 spans 16 amino acids. The CDR3 sequence is CASSFMSSGIYDEQFF. The CDR3 DNA sequence: TGCGCCAGCAGCTTTATGTCTAGCGGGATATACGATGAGCAGTTCTTC.

This clone was recorded at least ten times. J is TRBJ2-2 and V is TRBV10-1; 12 nucleotides match TRBD2. Germline CDR1 is WNHNN and CDR2 is SYGVQD (reference sequence). The CDR3 loop spans 18 amino acids. V lost 4 bases, J lost 4 bases, and 10 bases stayed unmatched. The DNA of the CDR3 is TGCGCCAGCAGTGGAAAATACCCTAGCGGGGGGGGCACCGGGGAGCTGTTTTTT. Translated, it gives CASSGKYPSGGGTGELFF.

J is TRBJ2-2 and V is TRBV7-3; D is ambiguous. Trimming shortened V by 1 base and J by 6 bases, and 6 bases separated the two germline ends. CDR3 length equals 13 residues. Germline assignment: CDR1 SGHTA and CDR2 FQGTGA. The CDR3: CASSLRGSGELFF. The CDR3 DNA follows: TGTGCCAGCAGCTTAAGGGGATCCGGGGAGCTGTTTTTT. Supplemented by reference TRBV7-3 and TRBJ2-2, the full variable domain reads GAGVSQTPSNKVTEKGKYVELRCDPISGHTALYWYRQSLGQGPEFLIYFQGTGAADDSGLPNDRFFAVRPEGSVSTLKIQRTERGDSAVYLCASSLRGSGELFFGEGSRLTVL.

The gene calls are TRBV5-1 and TRBJ2-3; D is possibly TRBD2 (5 bases). The V and J ends lost 0 bases and 0 bases respectively, with 8 bases between them. This CDR3 comprises 15 residues. Germline V gene lookup returns CDR1 SGHRS and CDR2 YFSETQ. The CDR3 loop is CASSLGLPSTDTQYF. As DNA, the CDR3 is TGCGCCAGCAGCTTGGGACTACCGAGCACAGATACGCAGTATTTT.

This clone appeared a few times. The rearrangement uses TRBV7-2 and TRBJ1-2, with 9 bases fitting TRBD1. After removal of 4 bases from V and 6 bases from J, the junction contained 12 bases not matched to a gene. Germline-derived CDR1 and CDR2 are SGHTA and FQGNSA. This CDR3 spans 16 amino acids. This CDR3 is CASSSRPDTGGDGYTF. In DNA, the CDR3 is TGTGCCAGCAGCTCCCGACCAGATACAGGGGGCGATGGCTACACCTTC.

The chain employs TRBV9 and TRBJ1-2; D unresolved. The length of the CDR3 is 13 residues. Trimming took 2 bases from V and 1 from J, leaving 6 bases between them. CDR1 is SGDLS, CDR2 YYNGEE, per germline. The CDR3 is CASSVGDNYGYTF. The CDR3 DNA reads TGTGCCAGCAGCGTCGGTGATAACTATGGCTACACCTTC.

The chain has TRBV7-9 and TRBJ1-1; D may be TRBD1 (5 bases). Germline V gives CDR1 SEHNR, CDR2 FQNEAQ (reference sequence). CDR3 length equals 12 residues. Trimming removed 1 base from V and 11 bases from J, with 11 bases in between. CDR3 amino acids: CASSLERGRAFF. CDR3 nucleotides: TGTGCCAGCAGCTTAGAAAGGGGCCGCGCTTTCTTT.

This chain uses TRBV5-1 with TRBJ2-7, with D perhaps matching TRBD2 (5 bases). V dropped 0 bases and J dropped 6 bases, with 10 bases sitting between them. Per the germline V gene, CDR1 is SGHRS and CDR2 is YFSETQ. The CDR3 contains 13 residues. The CDR3, as DNA: TGCGCCAGCAGCTTGGAGTCGAGGGTCGAGCAGTACTTC. This encodes CASSLESRVEQYF.